Listed below are T cell receptor beta chains from one sample, sequenced in a study of Graves' ophthalmopathy and Graves' hyperthyroidism. TCRdb called the multiplex PCR reads again in MiXCR, with one record for every CDR3 protein. The sample records 350,000 to 450,000 distinct CDR3 sequences, around 21% being singletons. The sequenced sample consisted of peripheral blood. The receptor source for this set is a woman between 18 and 30 years old with stable Graves' hyperthyroidism. Both conserved end residues are part of each CDR3. The D gene is left open where the match is weak. For some rows the clone size is stated as once, few or many, or as a class when expanded; others skip it.

many,TRBV12-3/TRBV12-4,.,TRBJ1-2,TGTGCCAGCAGTTCGGGGGGGCAAATTTATGGCTACACCTTC,CASSSGGQIYGYTF
many,TRBV20-1,TRBD2,TRBJ2-7,TGCAGTGCTAGAGGAGCGGGGGTGTACGAGCAGTACTTC,CSARGAGVYEQYF
many,TRBV6-1,.,TRBJ2-2,TGTGCCAGTTCGCCGGGACACGGAACTTATGAGCTGTTTTTT,CASSPGHGTYELFF
few,TRBV7-9,TRBD1,TRBJ1-1,TGTGCCAGCAGTCAAAAAGGACAGGGGGCGGCTGAAGCTTTCTTT,CASSQKGQGAAEAFF
.,TRBV28,TRBD2,TRBJ2-4,TGTGCCAGCAGTTTGACTAGCGTAAAGCTAGCCAAAAACATTCAGTACTTC,CASSLTSVKLAKNIQYF
.,TRBV6-5,.,TRBJ2-4,TGTGCCAGCAGTTCCGACACGAGAAGGCACATTAAGTACTTC,CASSSDTRRHIKYF
many,TRBV7-2,TRBD1,TRBJ2-4,TGTGCCAGCAGCTTAGCTGGGACAGGGAGGAACATTCAGTACTTC,CASSLAGTGRNIQYF
.,TRBV6-1,.,TRBJ2-2,TGTGCCAGCAGTCCCCCTGTCGGGATAGCCGGGGAGCTGTTTTTT,CASSPPVGIAGELFF
many,TRBV20-1,.,TRBJ2-5,TGCAGTGCTTCCCGGGACACACAAGAGACCCAGTACTTC,CSASRDTQETQYF
many,TRBV20-1,.,TRBJ1-1,TGCAGTGCGTCTCGGCGCAGCACTGAAGCTTTCTTT,CSASRRSTEAFF
many,TRBV9,TRBD1,TRBJ1-1,TGTGCCAGCAGCGGGCAGGGGGAGTGGATCACTGAAGCTTTCTTT,CASSGQGEWITEAFF
many,TRBV12-3/TRBV12-4,.,TRBJ1-5,TGTGCCAGCAGTTTTCGGGGAAACAGCAATCAGCCCCAGCATTTT,CASSFRGNSNQPQHF
.,TRBV20-1,.,TRBJ1-1,TGCAGTGCGATAAAGAACACTGAAGCTTTCTTT,CSAIKNTEAFF
many,TRBV20-1,.,TRBJ2-7,TGCAGTGCTAGAGGGGCCTCCTACGAGCAGTACTTC,CSARGASYEQYF
few,TRBV28,TRBD1,TRBJ2-7,TGTGCCAGCAGTTTACTCTATGGACAGGGGGCATTACCCACCTACGAGCAGTACTTC,CASSLLYGQGALPTYEQYF
many,TRBV7-9,.,TRBJ1-2,TGTGCCAGCGCAATATGGGCGGAGCGGGATGGCTACACCTTC,CASAIWAERDGYTF
.,TRBV6-5,.,TRBJ1-2,TGTGCCAGCAGTTACTCGTCCAATTATGGCTACACCTTC,CASSYSSNYGYTF
many,TRBV2,TRBD1,TRBJ1-2,TGTGCCAGCAGTGGGACAGGGCTTGGCTACACCTTC,CASSGTGLGYTF
many,TRBV6-2/TRBV6-3,.,TRBJ1-6,TGTGCCACCAAGGAGATAAGGACAATTAATTCACCCCTCCACTTT,CATKEIRTINSPLHF
many,TRBV12-3/TRBV12-4,.,TRBJ1-5,TGTGCCAGCAGTCCCCGTGTGGGGCCCCAGCATTTT,CASSPRVGPQHF
many,TRBV20-1,TRBD1,TRBJ2-5,TGCAGTGCAATGGACAGGGTATTAGAGACCCAGTACTTC,CSAMDRVLETQYF
many,TRBV6-1,.,TRBJ2-5,TGTGCCAGCGAGGGACAAGAGACCCAGTACTTC,CASEGQETQYF
.,TRBV6-2/TRBV6-3,.,TRBJ1-5,TGTGCCAGCAGTTACGAGTGGCGCAATAGGCTCCAGCATTTT,CASSYEWRNRLQHF
many,TRBV2,.,TRBJ2-7,TGTGCCAGCAGGTACCGCCCCAACGAGCAGTACTTC,CASRYRPNEQYF
few,TRBV27,.,TRBJ1-2,TGTGCCAGCAGTTTATCGTTTACAGCATATGGCTACACCTTC,CASSLSFTAYGYTF
few,TRBV6-2/TRBV6-3,.,TRBJ2-7,TGTGCCAGCAGTTACTCGATCAGGGCGGAGGTCCGAATGGGGGAGCAGTACTTC,CASSYSIRAEVRMGEQYF
many,TRBV4-2,TRBD2,TRBJ2-5,TGTGCCAGCAGCCAAGAGACTAGCGGGAGTCAAGAGACCCAGTACTTC,CASSQETSGSQETQYF
.,TRBV30,.,TRBJ2-6,TGTGCCTGGAGTTATCCCAGGGGGGACTATAGGGGCTCTGGGGCCAACGTCCTGACTTTC,CAWSYPRGDYRGSGANVLTF
.,TRBV6-1,.,TRBJ1-5,TGTGCCAGCACCACGGAGGAGTTTAGGAATCAGCCCCAGCATTTT,CASTTEEFRNQPQHF
few,TRBV6-2/TRBV6-3,.,TRBJ2-5,TGTGCCATATCCCCGGGACGGCACCAAGAGACCCAGTACTTC,CAISPGRHQETQYF
.,TRBV19,.,TRBJ1-2,TGTGCCAGTAGTACTCGAAGCGGTGTTTGGTACACCTTC,CASSTRSGVWYTF
few,TRBV9,TRBD2,TRBJ2-2,TGTGCCAGCAGCGTAGGCGGGAGGACGGGCACCGGGGAGCTGTTTTTT,CASSVGGRTGTGELFF
many,TRBV10-3,TRBD1,TRBJ1-1,TGTGCCATCAGGAACCAGGGGGAGAGGACTGAAGCTTTCTTT,CAIRNQGERTEAFF
many,TRBV2,TRBD2,TRBJ2-5,TGTGCCAGCACTGCTAGCGGGAGGGGCGGAGAGACCCAGTACTTC,CASTASGRGGETQYF
many,TRBV7-2,.,TRBJ2-4,TGTGCCAGCAGCTTAGGGGGGCCAAACATTAAGTACTTC,CASSLGGPNIKYF
many,TRBV19,TRBD2,TRBJ2-5,TGTGCCAGTAGTAGAGCTAGCGGGACTTCGGAGACCCAGTACTTC,CASSRASGTSETQYF